The clone carrying this TCR beta chain turned up a few times. This entry belongs to a study of CD8+ T cells in alopecia areata. RNA was isolated and reverse transcribed to cDNA, the sequencing template. Produced via immunoSEQ multiplex PCR; TCRdb's table is partial and in-frame only. Among 150,000 to 200,000 clones listed, roughly 64% were seen once. The treatment denotes: oral pan-JAK inhibitor, 5-10 mg twice daily. Specimen: CD4+ T cells sorted from blood, collected at week 24, from a patient treated with tofacitinib. This receptor was identified in a human donor with alopecia areata.

The CDR3 loop is CASSARTGPQETQYF. The CDR3 DNA reads as TGTGCCAGCAGTGCGAGGACAGGGCCACAAGAGACCCAGTACTTC. The rearrangement joins TRBV6-1 to TRBJ2-5, with 8 bases that match TRBD1. Germline V gene lookup returns CDR1 MNHNS and CDR2 SASEGT. Trimming removed 4 bases from V and 2 bases from J; junction bases left unmatched: 6. This CDR3 is 15 amino acids long.